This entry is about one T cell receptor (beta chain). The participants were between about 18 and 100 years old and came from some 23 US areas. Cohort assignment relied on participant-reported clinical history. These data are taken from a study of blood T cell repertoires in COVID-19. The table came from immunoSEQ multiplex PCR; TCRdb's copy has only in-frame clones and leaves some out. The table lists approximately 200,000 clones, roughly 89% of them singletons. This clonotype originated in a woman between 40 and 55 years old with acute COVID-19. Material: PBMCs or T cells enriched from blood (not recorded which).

The CDR3 DNA sequence: TGTGCCAGCAGTTTGTTAGGGGCTCAGCCCCAGCATTTT. Its protein product is CASSLLGAQPQHF. The gene calls are TRBV27 and TRBJ1-5, with D perhaps TRBD1 (5 bases). V was pared by 3 bases and J by 6 bases, with 9 bases between. The CDR3 loop spans 13 amino acids. Looked up from germline, CDR1 is MNHEY and CDR2 is SMNVEV (reference sequence).